A selection of T cell receptor beta chains follows, all from one sample in a study of post-analysis software for immune sequencing data. TCRdb reprocessed the PCR reads via MiXCR and lists one record per CDR3 protein. Of fewer than 700,000 distinct CDR3 sequences in the sample, roughly 45% are singletons; the top ten hold about 1.8%. The material sequenced was blood. The receptors stem from a girl under 18 with multiple sclerosis. Both conserved end residues are part of each CDR3. Each record gives: CDR3 protein, J gene, D gene, V gene. D genes are given only for firm matches.

CDR3: CASSPLLDILNTEAFF; J: TRBJ1-1; D: -; V: TRBV3-1
CDR3: CASSPEPTGGGTNEKLFF; J: TRBJ1-4; D: TRBD1; V: TRBV5-1
CDR3: CASSFLRGTGELFF; J: TRBJ2-2; D: -; V: TRBV12-3/TRBV12-4
CDR3: CASSQSPAYGYTF; J: TRBJ1-2; D: -; V: TRBV3-1
CDR3: CASSEPGDWDIRTDTQYF; J: TRBJ2-3; D: -; V: TRBV7-2
CDR3: CASSLVVLSGANVLTF; J: TRBJ2-6; D: -; V: TRBV7-2
CDR3: CASSEGLVGPATDTQYF; J: TRBJ2-3; D: -; V: TRBV25-1
CDR3: CASSAGTSGVRDTQYF; J: TRBJ2-3; D: TRBD2; V: TRBV9
CDR3: CATSRDSEAFF; J: TRBJ1-1; D: -; V: TRBV15
CDR3: CASSFGHRYGYTF; J: TRBJ1-2; D: -; V: TRBV12-3/TRBV12-4
CDR3: CASKGDSFNEQFF; J: TRBJ2-1; D: TRBD1; V: TRBV12-3/TRBV12-4
CDR3: CSARVRGQNYGYTF; J: TRBJ1-2; D: TRBD1; V: TRBV20-1
CDR3: CASSRAGLASYEQYF; J: -; D: TRBD2; V: TRBV4-1
CDR3: CATSPGTGLSGEQYF; J: TRBJ2-7; D: TRBD1; V: TRBV24-1
CDR3: CASSLQSSPYGYTF; J: TRBJ1-2; D: -; V: TRBV5-6
CDR3: CASSPSDSGGYTF; J: TRBJ1-2; D: -; V: TRBV28
CDR3: CASSPPRGLDTEAFF; J: TRBJ1-1; D: TRBD1; V: TRBV4-1
CDR3: CASSVSDEQFF; J: TRBJ2-1; D: -; V: TRBV5-1
CDR3: CASSKLTQETQYF; J: TRBJ2-5; D: -; V: TRBV14
CDR3: CASRFFQAGYGYTF; J: TRBJ1-2; D: -; V: TRBV6-6
CDR3: CSARLGDRVRGWFF; J: TRBJ2-1; D: TRBD1; V: TRBV29-1
CDR3: CASSLRGPGTGELFF; J: TRBJ2-2; D: TRBD1; V: TRBV7-9
CDR3: CAGSPARGRAREQFF; J: TRBJ2-1; D: TRBD2; V: TRBV7-9
CDR3: CAISESEGGDGYTF; J: TRBJ1-2; D: -; V: TRBV10-3
CDR3: CATSDFGRSSYEQYF; J: TRBJ2-7; D: -; V: TRBV24-1
CDR3: CASSLTGGPNLNIQYF; J: TRBJ2-4; D: TRBD2; V: TRBV12-3/TRBV12-4
CDR3: CSAPGLAGGWETQYF; J: TRBJ2-5; D: TRBD2; V: TRBV20-1
CDR3: CATTDYPSEKNPPRVILSKNIQYF; J: TRBJ2-4; D: -; V: TRBV24-1
CDR3: CASSSSPGQNYEQYF; J: TRBJ2-7; D: -; V: TRBV5-6
CDR3: CSARVSGQTYEQYF; J: TRBJ2-7; D: TRBD1; V: TRBV20-1
CDR3: CSARSGLAGLAKNIQYF; J: TRBJ2-4; D: TRBD2; V: TRBV20-1
CDR3: CASSLEINQPQHF; J: TRBJ1-5; D: -; V: TRBV5-1
CDR3: CSARRVVGTDTQYF; J: TRBJ2-3; D: -; V: TRBV20-1
CDR3: CASSQDGSGTYGYTF; J: TRBJ1-2; D: -; V: TRBV4-2
CDR3: CASSDLGRHYEQYF; J: TRBJ2-7; D: -; V: TRBV10-2
CDR3: CSVLQGGSNQPQHF; J: TRBJ1-5; D: TRBD1; V: TRBV29-1
CDR3: CSARGTLATDTQYF; J: TRBJ2-3; D: -; V: TRBV20-1
CDR3: CASSRRDRDEKLFF; J: TRBJ1-4; D: TRBD1; V: TRBV6-6
CDR3: CASSGGGRSSYNEQFF; J: TRBJ2-1; D: TRBD2; V: TRBV5-1
CDR3: CASSLLGGQQYF; J: TRBJ2-4; D: -; V: TRBV7-2
CDR3: CASSAGGAVAGELFF; J: TRBJ2-2; D: TRBD1; V: TRBV6-1
CDR3: CASSLGGTNTDTQYF; J: TRBJ2-3; D: -; V: TRBV5-1
CDR3: CASIKGVLRTDTQYF; J: TRBJ2-3; D: -; V: TRBV12-3/TRBV12-4
CDR3: CASSAGTTVGETQYF; J: TRBJ2-5; D: -; V: TRBV7-8
CDR3: CASSLVSRTGGAAGANVLTF; J: TRBJ2-6; D: TRBD1; V: TRBV5-1
CDR3: CASSAETGRNWYEQYF; J: -; D: TRBD1; V: TRBV5-5
CDR3: CASSLPGGSTEAFF; J: TRBJ1-1; D: TRBD1; V: TRBV5-1